This record looks at one T cell receptor (beta chain) sequence and its context. Its antigen is currently unknown. The sample is drawn from a study of graft-versus-host responses after intestinal transplantation. Broader study findings: Some GvH clones were seen earlier in gut or blood, suggesting intestinal origin.

The CDR3 loop spans 17 amino acids. Trimming took 4 bases from V and 5 from J, leaving 21 bases between them. Germline values: CDR1 SGHDT, CDR2 YYEEEE. Repertoires were generated with immunoSEQ multiplex PCR, while TCRdb's copy carries only in-frame clones and drops some. This sample carries some 31,000 clones, 70% to 90% of them seen once, and the ten largest clones take around 10%. This receptor was obtained from a human patient who received an intestinal transplant, so some T cells may come from the graft donor. Source: PBMCs, taken 450 to 480 days after intestinal transplantation. The rearrangement uses TRBV5-6 and TRBJ2-2; D could derive from TRBD1 or TRBD2 (5 bases each). This CDR3 is CASSGGRRAIWTGELFF. CDR3 bases: TGTGCCAGCAGCGGGGGACGAAGGGCGATTTGGACCGGGGAGCTGTTTTTT.